This passage covers 7 T cell receptor beta chains from one sample sequenced in a study of T cells in Graves' hyperthyroidism and ophthalmopathy (dated by TCRdb to between 2018 and 2020). Library preparation was by multiplex PCR. TCRdb shows the sequencer as Illumina HiSeq 2000. The TCR beta CDR3 regions were amplified from the RNA transcripts. The TCR CDR3 was subjected to a first round of RT-PCR using the HTBI primer set and the Qiagen OneStep RT-PCR kit. TCRdb handled the public reads itself, with Q25 trimming in fastp and clone calling in MiXCR, and kept productive beta chains. Every CDR3 protein is listed once, alongside the most common genes and DNA of its rows. The sample data list approximately 210,000 distinct CDR3 sequences, and over 15% of these were observed just once. The top ten hold around 50% of the sample. Specimen: blood. Receptors were obtained from a man aged 50 to 60 with Graves' hyperthyroidism.

This clonotype was recorded once. Written as DNA, the CDR3 is TGTGCCAGCACGACGGACAGGGCATTGGATGGCTACACCTTC. Residues: CASTTDRALDGYTF. The chain employs TRBV19 and TRBJ1-2, with TRBD1 matching over 8 bases. Germline V lookup: CDR1 LNHDA, CDR2 SQIVND (reference sequence). Unmatched junction bases numbered 12, after V lost 9 bases and J lost 6 bases. The CDR3 totals 14 residues.

Ten or more counts support this clonotype. The CDR3 nucleotides read TGCGCCAGCAGCCAAGAACTAGCGGGAGGTTCGCAGTATTTT. This codes for CASSQELAGGSQYF. V is TRBV4-3 and J is TRBJ2-3, with TRBD2 identical over 12 bases. CDR1 is LGHNA and CDR2 is YSLEER in the germline V gene. The CDR3 covers 14 residues. With V trimmed by 0 bases and J by 10 bases, 2 bases remained unmatched.

This clonotype was counted at least ten times. V usage is TRBV27 and J usage is TRBJ2-5; no clear D. Germline CDR1 is MNHEY and CDR2 is SMNVEV (reference sequence). There are 12 residues in the CDR3. V shed 4 bases and J shed 7 bases, with 10 bases lying between them. DNA for the CDR3: TGTGCCAGCAGTTCCGCCATGGGGACCCAGTACTTC. As protein: CASSSAMGTQYF.

In this sample, this clonotype turned up many times. The V gene is TRBV2, the J gene TRBJ2-5; D gene unclear. CDR1 is SNHLY and CDR2 is FYNNEI in the germline V gene. The CDR3 sequence is 15 residues long. V lost 8 bases and J 1 base, leaving 17 bases between the germline ends. The CDR3 loop reads CASSIGSGFQETQYF. The CDR3 bases are TGTGCCAGCTCAATCGGGTCGGGCTTCCAAGAGACCCAGTACTTC.

This clonotype was seen a few times. CDR3 protein: CASSLGWVVAGGETQYF. As DNA, the CDR3 is TGTGCCAGCAGCTTAGGATGGGTAGTAGCGGGCGGTGAGACCCAGTACTTC. The rearrangement joins TRBV7-9 to TRBJ2-5; TRBD2 aligns across 7 bases. V shed 1 base and J 5 bases; nucleotides not matched to a gene: 13. Germline V CDR1 and CDR2: SEHNR, FQNEAQ (reference sequence). CDR3 length: 17 residues.

This clonotype was recorded a few times. This chain links TRBV7-3 with TRBJ1-2; TRBD1 matches 11 bases. This CDR3 region has 14 residues. Trimming removed 5 bases from V and 7 bases from J; junction bases left unmatched: 6. The germline V gene has CDR1 SGHTA and CDR2 FQGTGA. CDR3 in DNA: TGTGCCAGCAGCCCCGGACAGGGGGCGCTTGGCTACACCTTC. Translated, it gives CASSPGQGALGYTF.

Many counts were recorded for this clonotype. The chain recombines TRBV30 with TRBJ2-1, with 7 bases aligning to TRBD1. CDR1 is GTSNPN, CDR2 SVGIG, per germline (reference sequence). The CDR3 totals 14 residues. Losses at the gene ends were 3 bases for V and 8 bases for J; bases not matched to a gene: 10. CDR3 region: CAWSQTGNIDEQFF. The CDR3 DNA sequence: TGTGCCTGGAGCCAGACAGGGAATATCGATGAGCAGTTCTTC.